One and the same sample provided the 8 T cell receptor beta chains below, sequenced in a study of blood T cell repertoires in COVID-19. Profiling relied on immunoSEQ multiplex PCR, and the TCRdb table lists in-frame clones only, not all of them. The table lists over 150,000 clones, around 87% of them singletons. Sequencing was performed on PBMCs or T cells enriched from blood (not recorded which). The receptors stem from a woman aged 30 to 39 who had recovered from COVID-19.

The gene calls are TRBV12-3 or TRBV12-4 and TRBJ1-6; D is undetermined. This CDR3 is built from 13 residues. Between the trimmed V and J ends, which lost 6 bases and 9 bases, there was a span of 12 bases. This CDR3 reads CASSQIAGSPLHF. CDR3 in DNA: TGTGCCAGCAGCCAAATCGCGGGTTCACCCCTCCACTTT.

CDR3 sequence (DNA): TGTGCCAGCAGCTTGGGGACATTTCCCTCTGGAAACACCATATATTTT. Amino acids: CASSLGTFPSGNTIYF. The V gene is TRBV5-4, the J gene TRBJ1-3, with a tentative D call TRBD1 (5 bases). V lost 0 bases and J lost 0, with 10 bases in between. The germline gives CDR1 SGHNT, CDR2 YYREEE (reference sequence). CDR3 length: 16 amino acids.

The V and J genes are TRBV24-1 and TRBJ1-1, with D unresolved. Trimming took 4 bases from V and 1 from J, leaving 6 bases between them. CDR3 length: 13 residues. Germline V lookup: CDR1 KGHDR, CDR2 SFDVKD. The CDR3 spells CATSEAANTEAFF. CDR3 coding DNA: TGTGCCACCAGTGAGGCGGCGAACACTGAAGCTTTCTTT.

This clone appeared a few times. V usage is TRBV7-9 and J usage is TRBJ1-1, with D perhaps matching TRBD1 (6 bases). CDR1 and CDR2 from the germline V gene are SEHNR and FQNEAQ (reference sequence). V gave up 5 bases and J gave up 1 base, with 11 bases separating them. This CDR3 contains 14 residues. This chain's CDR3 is CASSPQGGNTEAFF. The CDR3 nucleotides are TGTGCCAGCAGCCCTCAAGGGGGGAACACTGAAGCTTTCTTT.

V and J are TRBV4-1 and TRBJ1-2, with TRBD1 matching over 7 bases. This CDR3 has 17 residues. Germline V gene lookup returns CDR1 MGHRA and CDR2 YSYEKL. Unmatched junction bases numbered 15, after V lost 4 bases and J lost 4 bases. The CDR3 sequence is CASSPSSSTGPVYGYTF. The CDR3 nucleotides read TGCGCCAGCAGCCCCAGTTCCTCGACAGGGCCTGTCTATGGCTACACCTTC.

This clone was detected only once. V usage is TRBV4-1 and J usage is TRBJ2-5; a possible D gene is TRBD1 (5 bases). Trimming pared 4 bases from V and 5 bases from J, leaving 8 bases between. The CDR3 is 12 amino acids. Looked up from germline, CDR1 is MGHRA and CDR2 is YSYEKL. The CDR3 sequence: CASSRSGETQYF. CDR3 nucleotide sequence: TGCGCCAGCAGCCGATCAGGGGAGACCCAGTACTTC.

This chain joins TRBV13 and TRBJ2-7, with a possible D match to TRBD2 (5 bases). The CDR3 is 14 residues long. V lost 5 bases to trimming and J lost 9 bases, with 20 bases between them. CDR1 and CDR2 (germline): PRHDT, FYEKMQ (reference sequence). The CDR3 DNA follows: TGTGCCAGCAGCCTGAGCCAGGTGAGGGAAGGGCAGTACTTC. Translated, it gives CASSLSQVREGQYF.

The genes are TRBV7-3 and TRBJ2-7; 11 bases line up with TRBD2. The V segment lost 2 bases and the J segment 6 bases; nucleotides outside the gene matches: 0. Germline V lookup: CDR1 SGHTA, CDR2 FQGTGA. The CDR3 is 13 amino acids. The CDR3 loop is CASSLLAGGEQYF. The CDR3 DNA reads TGTGCCAGCAGCTTACTAGCGGGAGGCGAGCAGTACTTC.